The rows below give T cell receptor beta chains drawn from one sample of a study of blood T cell repertoires in COVID-19. The assay was immunoSEQ multiplex PCR, and TCRdb's table has in-frame clones only and misses some. This sample yields a few hundred thousand clones, of which around 86% are seen a single time; 0.94% belongs to the top ten. Sample: peripheral blood. These receptors were collected from a woman in her thirties or forties who had recovered from COVID-19. Each CDR3 is given with its conserved first and last residue. Fields, in order: V gene, J gene, D gene, CDR3 protein. The D gene is left open where the match is weak.

TRBV6-5	TRBJ1-4	TRBD1	CASSPGGPNEKLFF
TRBV11-2	TRBJ2-1	TRBD2	CASSLGTTSANNEQFF
TRBV30	TRBJ2-2	TRBD1	CAWSSQQGAVGELFF
TRBV13	TRBJ2-5	TRBD2	CASSLGPSGSLKTQYF
TRBV18	TRBJ1-4	TRBD1	CASSPNRGSNEKLFF
TRBV5-1	TRBJ1-2	TRBD1	CASSSGQGGYGYTF
TRBV11-2	TRBJ1-1	NA	CASSLATVIEVRAFF
TRBV18	TRBJ2-1	TRBD2	CASSPMGLAGGNYMHNEQFF
TRBV7-3	TRBJ2-3	NA	CASSPTQGITDTQYF
TRBV6-2/TRBV6-3	TRBJ1-1	NA	CASSYSQGRVTEAFF
TRBV27	TRBJ2-2	NA	CATNRWAANTGELFF
TRBV5-4	TRBJ2-1	TRBD2	CASSRDAETSGRASEQFF
TRBV19	TRBJ1-6	TRBD1	CASSQTGGSSPLHF
TRBV18	TRBJ1-2	NA	CASSPPGANYGYTF
TRBV7-9	TRBJ2-6	TRBD2	CASSLGALAGTGANVLTF
TRBV20-1	TRBJ1-1	NA	CSALYTEAFF
TRBV18	TRBJ2-6	NA	CASRLTGLSGANVLTF
TRBV3-1/TRBV3-2	TRBJ2-7	NA	CASSQDIGGYEQYF
TRBV9	TRBJ2-2	TRBD2	CASSWLAGGDTGELFF
TRBV7-2	TRBJ2-2	NA	CASSPLRVTGELFF
TRBV7-7	TRBJ2-5	TRBD2	CASSFGLAGGQETQYF
TRBV19	TRBJ2-2	NA	CASIQGPSNTGELFF
TRBV13	TRBJ2-7	NA	CASSPDGRANTGEQYF
TRBV28	TRBJ2-6	TRBD2	CASSQGGEWYSGANVLTF
TRBV9	TRBJ2-2	TRBD2	CASSGGTSGPNTGELFF
TRBV28	TRBJ1-3	NA	CASKTPIEAGNTIYF
TRBV7-9	TRBJ2-7	TRBD2	CASSRLAGATYEQYF
TRBV29-1	TRBJ1-5	NA	CSAVLDSLDQPQHF
TRBV3-1/TRBV3-2	TRBJ2-1	TRBD2	CASSPGTSVNEQFF
TRBV30	TRBJ2-7	TRBD2	CAWTPNLAGGPREQYF
TRBV6-5	TRBJ2-1	TRBD2	CASSQAGLGYNEQFF
TRBV23-1	TRBJ1-3	NA	CASSPTPPRSGNTIYF
TRBV4-2	TRBJ2-1	TRBD1	CASSLSQAGQGYNEQFF
TRBV7-9	TRBJ2-3	NA	CASTPVIDTQYF
TRBV6-5	TRBJ1-5	NA	CASSLGENQPQHF
TRBV19	TRBJ2-5	NA	CASSTWDSQETQYF
TRBV6-1	TRBJ1-2	NA	CASSDRQNYGYTF
TRBV11-2	TRBJ2-1	TRBD2	CASRSGLAGGDEQFF
TRBV29-1	TRBJ1-2	NA	CSVEGGSNYGYTF
TRBV27	TRBJ2-1	NA	CASIRSFLSYNEQFF
TRBV5-1	TRBJ2-3	TRBD2	CASSSGLAGATDTQYF
TRBV10-3	TRBJ2-7	TRBD1	CAIRAGQGVSYEQYF
TRBV30	TRBJ2-5	NA	CAWSVDLRPAQYF
TRBV30	TRBJ2-7	NA	CAWREQVGGPYEQYF
TRBV12-3/TRBV12-4	TRBJ2-7	TRBD1	CASSAQGLEQYF
TRBV7-2	TRBJ2-3	TRBD1	CASSLGGQGSDTQYF
TRBV6-4	TRBJ1-5	NA	CASSEVRGQPQHF
TRBV9	TRBJ1-5	NA	CASSVGGGGNQPQHF
TRBV27	TRBJ1-1	NA	CASRGQGRGKILNTEAFF
TRBV24-1	TRBJ2-2	TRBD1	CATSESPGQGDSQSFWTGELFF
TRBV3-1/TRBV3-2	TRBJ2-3	NA	CASSQDRAAETDTQYF
TRBV6-5	TRBJ2-3	NA	CASMKTGVLTDTQYF
TRBV5-5	TRBJ2-5	TRBD1	CASSTTSGGGETQYF
TRBV19	TRBJ1-3	NA	CASTGGHDQRLNTIYF